The present T cell receptor (beta chain) was sequenced within a study of blood T cell repertoires in COVID-19. Study as a whole: Acute and convalescent COVID-19 specimens originated in the United States, Italy and Spain. In each case, the material was cDNA or gDNA derived from T cells, B-cell-depleted T cells, or PBMCs.

V was clipped by 4 bases and J by 3 bases; unmatched bases: 10. The CDR3 length is 16 residues. CDR1 SGHRS and CDR2 YFSETQ come from the germline V gene. Assay used: immunoSEQ multiplex PCR; TCRdb lists only in-frame clones, some missing. Of 350,000 to 450,000 clones in the sample, roughly 85% were seen once. The rearrangement joins TRBV5-1 to TRBJ2-7, with 10 bases fitting TRBD2. The sequence was collected from a woman between 18 and 29 years old with acute or convalescent COVID-19. Sequencing was performed on peripheral blood. This CDR3 is CASSGTSGTLRYEQYF. The CDR3 DNA follows: TGCGCCAGCAGCGGTACTAGCGGGACTCTTCGCTACGAGCAGTACTTC.